The rows below give T cell receptor beta chains drawn from one sample of a study of blood T cell repertoires in COVID-19. Data came from immunoSEQ multiplex PCR; TCRdb stores just in-frame clones and leaves some out. The table shows about 330,000 clones, with roughly 82% occurring only once. Source material: peripheral blood. These receptors all stem from a woman aged 45-65 years with acute or convalescent COVID-19. Both conserved end residues are part of each CDR3. D genes are given only for firm matches. Not every row has a clone size; where given, it reads once, few, many or a size class.

abundance	v_gene	d_gene	j_gene	CDR3nt	CDR3aa
.	TRBV6-5	TRBD1	TRBJ1-4	TGTGCCAGCAGTTCCCTGACAGGGTTTGAGGAAAAACTGTTTTTT	CASSSLTGFEEKLFF
once	TRBV9	.	TRBJ2-7	TGTGCCAGCAGCGCAAGGGACCGCGGGGCCCTCGAGCAGTACTTC	CASSARDRGALEQYF
.	TRBV5-1	.	TRBJ2-7	TGCGCCAGCAGCTTGGACAGGGAAATAGTCGAGCAGTACTTC	CASSLDREIVEQYF
.	TRBV6-5	TRBD2	TRBJ2-7	TGTGCCAGCACGAGCGGGAGTATGTACGAGCAGTACTTC	CASTSGSMYEQYF
few	TRBV6-6	TRBD2	TRBJ2-2	TGTGCCAGCAGTCCTGGACTAGTTAGTACCGGGGAGCTGTTTTTT	CASSPGLVSTGELFF
.	TRBV27	TRBD2	TRBJ2-3	TGTGCCAGCAGTCTACTAGCGGCTGCTTATAGCACAGATACGCAGTATTTT	CASSLLAAAYSTDTQYF
.	TRBV2	.	TRBJ1-1	TGTGCCAGCAGAGTCTCGAGGGACACTGAAGCTTTCTTT	CASRVSRDTEAFF
.	TRBV6-5	.	TRBJ2-7	TGTGCCAGCAGTCCTGAACAGGGTCCCTACGAGCAGTACTTC	CASSPEQGPYEQYF
.	TRBV6-5	TRBD1	TRBJ1-6	TGTGCCAGCAGTTCCGGACAGGGGCATAATTCACCCCTCCACTTT	CASSSGQGHNSPLHF
.	TRBV27	.	TRBJ2-3	TGTGCCAGCAGTCCCCCCGGGTTCACAGATACGCAGTATTTT	CASSPPGFTDTQYF
.	TRBV9	TRBD1	TRBJ1-2	TGTGCCAGCAGCGCCGACAGGGCGGGCTACACCTTC	CASSADRAGYTF
.	TRBV10-2	TRBD1	TRBJ1-5	TGCGCCAGCACCAAATCAGGGGGAGCGGGTCAGCCCCAGCATTTT	CASTKSGGAGQPQHF
.	TRBV19	.	TRBJ1-5	TGTGCCAGTAAAACAGTCCTTAGCAATCAGCCCCAGCATTTT	CASKTVLSNQPQHF
.	TRBV14	TRBD1	TRBJ2-5	TGTGCCAGCAGCCCCCGACAGGGGAACTCGTGGGGAGAGACCCAGTACTTC	CASSPRQGNSWGETQYF
.	TRBV10-3	.	TRBJ1-1	TGTGCCATCAGTGTAATGGGGGGGGACACTGAAGCTTTCTTT	CAISVMGGDTEAFF
.	TRBV27	.	TRBJ1-2	TGTGCCAGCAGATTAGGGGGGGCGAGGAACTATGGCTACACCTTC	CASRLGGARNYGYTF
.	TRBV7-2	.	TRBJ1-5	TGTGCCAGCAGCTTAGAGGGGGTTAGCAATCAGCCCCAGCATTTT	CASSLEGVSNQPQHF
.	TRBV25-1	.	TRBJ2-4	TGTGCCAGCAGTGAATATGCGGCCAAAAACATTCAGTACTTC	CASSEYAAKNIQYF
.	TRBV11-2	.	TRBJ1-1	TGTGCCAGCAGCGTAGGATTTAGGGCAGGGCGACCGGGCACTGAAGCTTTCTTT	CASSVGFRAGRPGTEAFF
.	TRBV29-1	.	TRBJ1-4	TGCAGCGTTGTTCTAGGCGCCTCGGAGGAAAAACTGTTTTTT	CSVVLGASEEKLFF
.	TRBV6-5	TRBD2	TRBJ2-7	TGTGCCAGCAGTCTGACTAGCGGGAGCCACGAGCAGTACTTC	CASSLTSGSHEQYF
.	TRBV5-1	.	TRBJ1-3	TGCGCCAGCAGCTTGGTTGCGGACCCGGGAATAAACACCATATATTTT	CASSLVADPGINTIYF
.	TRBV6-5	.	TRBJ1-1	TGTGCCAGCAGTTACTCGACCAGAGGGACTGAAGCTTTCTTT	CASSYSTRGTEAFF
.	TRBV2	TRBD1	TRBJ2-7	TGTGCCAGCAGGGAACCGGGACAGGGGTCCTACGAGCAGTACTTC	CASREPGQGSYEQYF
once	TRBV10-3	.	TRBJ1-5	TGTGCCATCAGTGAGTGGACAGTTAATAGCAATCAGCCCCAGCATTTT	CAISEWTVNSNQPQHF
.	TRBV10-3	TRBD1	TRBJ1-1	TGTGCCAGCCGGGACAGGGTGATCGCGAACACTGAAGCTTTCTTT	CASRDRVIANTEAFF
.	TRBV4-3	.	TRBJ1-2	TGCGCCAGCAGCCACCACCGCCCCGCGGGAGCCAACAACTATGGCTACACCTTC	CASSHHRPAGANNYGYTF
.	TRBV18	.	TRBJ1-5	TGTGCCAGCTCACCAGCCGGGGTGCGCAATCAGCCCCAGCATTTT	CASSPAGVRNQPQHF
.	TRBV15	.	TRBJ1-2	TGTGCCACCAGCAGAGAGGGCAGGGACTTCTATGGCTACACCTTC	CATSREGRDFYGYTF
.	TRBV19	TRBD2	TRBJ2-3	TGTGCCAGTAGTATCTTTAGGACTAGCGGGAGCTTTGGCACAGATACGCAGTATTTT	CASSIFRTSGSFGTDTQYF
.	TRBV27	.	TRBJ2-7	TGTGCCAGCAGTTTATCGAGGGCCAGCGCCCCCTACGAGCAGTACTTC	CASSLSRASAPYEQYF
.	TRBV28	.	TRBJ1-4	TGTGCCAGCAGTTCTCAGACAGGCTATAATGAAAAACTGTTTTTT	CASSSQTGYNEKLFF
.	TRBV18	TRBD1	TRBJ2-4	TGTGCCAGCTCACGTACCGGGACAGGGTCCCCCATTCAGTACTTC	CASSRTGTGSPIQYF
.	TRBV2	.	TRBJ1-4	TGTGCCAGCAGTAATTGGCAGGGTGATGAAAAACTGTTTTTT	CASSNWQGDEKLFF
.	TRBV12-3/TRBV12-4	.	TRBJ2-3	TGTGCCAGCAGCCTGGACAAGGGTGATACGCAGTATTTT	CASSLDKGDTQYF
.	TRBV7-6	TRBD2	TRBJ2-1	TGTGCCAGCAGCTCCACCGGGACTAGCGGGACTCATGAGTTCTTC	CASSSTGTSGTHEFF
.	TRBV18	TRBD2	TRBJ2-2	TGTGCCAGCTCACCACCGGGGAGGGCTAACACCGGGGAGCTGTTTTTT	CASSPPGRANTGELFF
once	TRBV5-1	TRBD1	TRBJ2-7	TGCGCCAGCCTGCCGGGACAGGGGGCAGGGGAGCAGTACTTC	CASLPGQGAGEQYF
.	TRBV3-1/TRBV3-2	.	TRBJ2-2	TGTGCCAGCAGCCAGAGTCCTAGAGGGGAGCTGTTTTTT	CASSQSPRGELFF
.	TRBV5-1	TRBD2	TRBJ2-7	TGCGCCAGCAGCTTGTCCCCGGGACTAGCGGGAGTCGACGAGCAGTACTTC	CASSLSPGLAGVDEQYF
.	TRBV5-8	TRBD2	TRBJ2-3	TGTGCCAGCAGCTTGGCGGGACTAGCGGGTCTCACAGATACGCAGTATTTT	CASSLAGLAGLTDTQYF